This paragraph reports one T cell receptor (beta chain). Its matching antigen is unknown. The data stem from a study of T cell responses to AZD1222 COVID-19 vaccine. Second-dose intervals near 4 or 12 weeks were combined. The protocol was immunoSEQ multiplex PCR, while the TCRdb copy is restricted to in-frame clones and leaves out a portion. The table records 46,000 or so clones, about nine tenths of them present only once. Study outcomes and limitations: Mostly white British, mostly female donors; authors suggested clonal diversity may be underestimated. Targets within unmutated variant regions were reportedly found for nearly half of spike-specific TCRs. Recipients of two AZD1222 doses showed rising Spike-specific TCR breadth and depth.

The receptor was isolated from an adult who received the AZD1222 COVID-19 vaccine. The sample was peripheral blood, taken 28 days after the second AZD1222 dose.

CDR3 in DNA: TGTGCCAGCAGCCAAGATCCCGGGACAGGGAAGGAAAAACTGTTTTTT. Its protein product is CASSQDPGTGKEKLFF. The chain joins TRBV4-2 to TRBJ1-4; 9 nucleotides match TRBD1. Germline assignment: CDR1 LGHNA and CDR2 YNFKEQ. After removal of 0 bases from V and 8 bases from J, the junction contained 7 bases not matched to a gene. The CDR3 is made up of 16 amino acids.